One sample yielded the 20 T cell receptor beta chains listed below, sequenced in a study of prognosis after radiotherapy for stage I lung cancer. Genomic DNA was subjected to two-round multiplex PCR for amplification of TCR beta CDR3. With primers specific to each TRBV and TRBJ gene, the first-round PCR was performed. MiXCR, run by TCRdb on the multiplex PCR reads, gives a single entry per CDR3 protein. The sample holds some 23,000 distinct CDR3 sequences, approximately 40% seen once. Material: PBMCs, obtained before or after stereotactic body radiation therapy (not recorded which). Every receptor here comes from a donor over 45 with non-small cell lung cancer.

This clonotype was seen ten or more times. The V and J genes are TRBV7-2 and TRBJ1-1; 8 bases align to TRBD1. The CDR3 has 14 residues. Looked up from germline, CDR1 is SGHTA and CDR2 is FQGNSA. The V and J ends lost 5 bases and 5 bases, in that order; junction bases with no gene match: 7. The DNA of the CDR3 is TGTGCCAGCAGCCTAAGGACAGGGAGGACTGAAGCTTTCTTT. Translating gives CASSLRTGRTEAFF.

In this sample, this clonotype turned up a few times. Because it lacks the conserved phenylalanine or tryptophan at the end, this CDR3 is likely a read error. Because the CDR3's place on the DNA is in doubt, the DNA is left out and the CDR3 is given as listed by TCRdb. V and J are TRBV30 and TRBJ1-3. The length of the CDR3 is 14 amino acids, counting both ends. Germline V gives CDR1 GTSNPN, CDR2 SVGIG (reference sequence). CDR3 region: CAWSGTFSGNTTYS.

This clonotype was recorded at least ten times. This chain uses TRBV28 with TRBJ1-1; D gene uncertain. The CDR3 loop spans 12 amino acids. Germline lookup yields CDR1 MDHEN and CDR2 SYDVKM. V lost 7 bases, J lost 1 base, and 7 bases lay in between. The CDR3 is CASTNANTEAFF. DNA for the CDR3: TGTGCCAGCACTAACGCGAACACTGAAGCTTTCTTT.

Concerning this clonotype: This likely came from a read error, as a far larger clone is one base away. The J gene is TRBJ2-1, the V gene TRBV6-8; D possibly corresponds to TRBD1 (6 bases). The V and J ends lost 10 bases and 0 bases respectively, with 16 bases between them. Germline-derived CDR1 and CDR2 are MNHGY and SAAAGT. This CDR3 contains 15 residues. The CDR3: CANSLGQISYNEQFF. Here the CDR3 DNA reads TGTGCCAACAGCCTCGGACAGATCTCCTACAATGAGCAGTTCTTC.

About this clonotype: One junction end does not reproduce the germline sequence, and a read error may be involved. V gene TRBV27 combines with J gene TRBJ2-7; D tentatively fits TRBD1 or TRBD2 (7 bases each). This CDR3 has 15 residues. The germline V gene has CDR1 MNHEY and CDR2 SMNVEV (reference sequence). The CDR3 here is CASSLRGGTDYEQYF. For the CDR3, the DNA is TGTGCAAGCAGTTTAAGGGGAGGGACAGACTACGAGCAGTACTTC.

For this clonotype: A read error likely explains this, since a far larger clone differs by one base. The rearrangement joins TRBV6-4 to TRBJ2-7; D ambiguous. There are 12 residues in the CDR3. Looked up from germline, CDR1 is MRHNA and CDR2 is SNTAGT. In DNA form, the CDR3 reads TGTCCCAGCAGCCAAACGACCTACGAGCAGTACTTC. Its translation is CPSSQTTYEQYF.

This clonotype was detected only a few times. This probably arose from a read error, given a far larger clone one base away. V is TRBV6-1 and J is TRBJ2-1; 11 positions match TRBD2. This CDR3 region has 16 residues. V trimming: 7 bases; J trimming: 7 bases; junction bases outside the gene matches: 12. CDR1 MNHNS and CDR2 SASEGT come from the germline V gene. CDR3 DNA: TGTGCCAGCATTTCCCCGGGACTAGCGGTGGGGAATGAGCAGTTCTTC. As protein: CASISPGLAVGNEQFF.

CDR3 nucleotides: TGTGCCAGCAGTACCCGACCCGTGGATCTGTTTTTT. Translated, it gives CASSTRPVDLFF. The chain carries TRBV6-1 and TRBJ2-2; D ambiguous. Per germline, CDR1 MNHNS and CDR2 SASEGT. V lost 5 bases and J lost 14, with 15 bases in between. CDR3 length: 12 residues.

This clonotype was detected many times. This rearrangement joins TRBV24-1 to TRBJ2-3; 9 positions match TRBD1. V shed 10 bases and J 5 bases; nucleotides not matched to a gene: 12. This CDR3 region has 15 residues. CDR1 and CDR2 (germline): KGHDR, SFDVKD. The CDR3 reads CATAPGQGWGDTQYF. CDR3 coding DNA: TGTGCCACAGCACCGGGACAGGGATGGGGAGATACGCAGTATTTT.

The sample holds many counts of this clonotype. V usage is TRBV3-1 and J usage is TRBJ2-2; TRBD2 agrees at 14 bases. Germline-derived CDR1 and CDR2 are LGHDT and YNNKEL (reference sequence). V was pared by 3 bases and J by 5 bases, with 5 bases of the junction left unmatched. This CDR3 is built from 17 residues. The CDR3 reads CASSQGLAGEGTGELFF. CDR3 nucleotide sequence: TGTGCCAGCAGCCAGGGACTAGCGGGAGAGGGGACCGGGGAGCTGTTTTTT. The full variable domain, its missing parts supplied by reference TRBV3-1 and TRBJ2-2, is DTAVSQTPKYLVTQMGNDKSIKCEQNLGHDTMYWYKQDSKKFLKIMFSYNNKELIINETVPNRFSPKSPDKAHLNLHINSLELGDSAVYFCASSQGLAGEGTGELFFGEGSRLTVL.

This clonotype is labeled medium-sized. This chain connects TRBV20-1 to TRBJ2-7, with 9 bases aligning to TRBD1. Per germline, CDR1 DFQATT and CDR2 SNEGSKA (reference sequence). The length of the CDR3 is 14 residues. Trimming removed 3 bases from V and 5 bases from J; junction bases left unmatched: 8. The CDR3 nucleotides are TGCAGTGCTAGCGGGACAGGGATTCTGGACGAGCAGTACTTC. Translation: CSASGTGILDEQYF.

This clonotype was detected ten times or more. The V and J genes are TRBV2 and TRBJ1-5; 9 bases match TRBD1. Germline V gene lookup returns CDR1 SNHLY and CDR2 FYNNEI. The CDR3 totals 16 residues. V gave up 6 bases and J gave up 2 bases; unmatched junction bases: 8. The CDR3 nucleotides are TGTGCCAGCAGCTCGACAGGGGGATTTGGCAATCAGCCCCAGCATTTT. It codes for CASSSTGGFGNQPQHF.

The chain is built from TRBV20-1 and TRBJ2-7; a weak D match, TRBD1 (5 bases). CDR1 and CDR2 (germline): DFQATT, SNEGSKA (reference sequence). The CDR3 runs to 13 residues. Trimming removed 3 bases from V and 7 bases from J, with 16 bases in between. CDR3 nucleotides: TGCAGTGCTAGGGTGGTGGCAGGGCGTGAGCAGTACTTC. Protein sequence: CSARVVAGREQYF.

A note on this clonotype: The conserved phenylalanine or tryptophan normally closing the CDR3 is absent here, so this likely arose from a read error. Because the CDR3's place on the DNA is in doubt, the DNA is left out and the CDR3 is given as listed by TCRdb. V and J are TRBV7-2 and TRBJ1-5; the table's D call, TRBD1, has no DNA check behind it. Germline CDR1 reads SGHTA; CDR2 reads FQGNSA. A total of 15 residues make up the CDR3, ends included. The CDR3 here is CASSLRGTSNQPRHS.

This clonotype was counted at least ten times. The V and J genes are TRBV10-3 and TRBJ1-4; a weak D match, TRBD1 (6 bases). V lost 0 bases to trimming and J lost 6 bases, with 11 bases between them. The CDR3 runs 15 residues. Germline lookup yields CDR1 ENHRY and CDR2 SYGVKD. The CDR3 spells CAISESGGQYEKLFF. CDR3 bases: TGTGCCATCAGTGAGTCGGGGGGGCAGTATGAAAAACTGTTTTTT.

This clonotype was recorded many times. The chain uses TRBV12-3 or TRBV12-4 and TRBJ2-5, with TRBD1 identical over 9 bases. After removal of 5 bases from V and 4 bases from J, the junction contained 5 bases not matched to a gene. The CDR3 is made up of 14 amino acids. The CDR3 region is CASSRDRVGETQYF. CDR3 nucleotides: TGTGCCAGCAGTCGGGACAGGGTGGGAGAGACCCAGTACTTC.

The rearrangement links TRBV19 to TRBJ1-1; 8 nucleotides agree with TRBD1. Germline values: CDR1 LNHDA, CDR2 SQIVND (reference sequence). After removal of 5 bases from V and 3 bases from J, the junction contained 8 bases not matched to a gene. There are 15 residues in the CDR3. CDR3 region: CASSPRQGRDTEAFF. The CDR3 DNA reads as TGTGCCAGTAGTCCCCGACAGGGGAGGGACACTGAAGCTTTCTTT.

As to this clonotype: The junction does not match germline at one end; this may be a read error. The chain carries TRBV19 and TRBJ2-1, with TRBD1 as a possible D gene (6 bases). The germline CDR1 and CDR2 sequences are LNHDA and SQIVND (reference sequence). The CDR3 consists of 14 residues. CDR3 in DNA: TGTGTCAGTATAGGGGGTATACTTGAAGACGAGCAGTTCTTC. It specifies CVSIGGILEDEQFF.

There are many counts of this clonotype. The J gene is TRBJ2-7, the V gene TRBV20-1; TRBD2 aligns across 10 bases. CDR1 DFQATT and CDR2 SNEGSKA come from the germline V gene (reference sequence). V lost 0 bases to trimming and J lost 3 bases; unmatched junction nucleotides: 5. The CDR3 is made up of 15 amino acids. The CDR3 region is CSARESGRAHYEQYF. For the CDR3, the DNA is TGCAGTGCTAGAGAAAGCGGGAGGGCCCACTACGAGCAGTACTTC.

This clonotype was detected ten times or more. The chain links TRBV18 to TRBJ1-4; TRBD1 agrees at 8 bases. The CDR3 consists of 14 residues. V shed 3 bases and J 8 bases; nucleotides not matched to a gene: 5. CDR1 and CDR2 (germline): KGHSH, LQKENI. This CDR3 is CASSPTGGGEKLFF. For the CDR3, the DNA is TGTGCCAGCTCACCCACAGGGGGAGGCGAAAAACTGTTTTTT.